Reported below is one TCR beta chain. The antigen is undetermined. The data were obtained in a study of CD8 T cells in Susac syndrome. Study-level findings and limits: The CD4+ T cell repertoires that were profiled in Susac syndrome showed no clonal expansion.

Trimming took 0 bases from V and 3 from J; bases not matched to a gene: 5. Germline loops: CDR1 SGHNT, CDR2 YYREEE (reference sequence). This CDR3 is built from 16 residues. Random hexamers were used to reverse transcribe the RNA input (about 0.5 to 1 ug). Each CDR3 protein is one row after TCRdb ran MiXCR on the immunoSEQ multiplex PCR reads. The sample has under 200,000 distinct CDR3 sequences; 75% to 95% are singletons. This chain links TRBV5-4 with TRBJ2-3, with 9 bases aligning to TRBD1. Sequencing used CD4+ T cells from PBMCs. This clonotype was sampled from a human donor with Susac syndrome. CDR3 sequence reads: CASSLGSTGGTDTQYF. As DNA, the CDR3 is TGTGCCAGCAGCTTGGGGTCGACAGGGGGGACAGATACGCAGTATTTT.